This T cell receptor beta chain was documented in a study of post-analysis software for immune sequencing data. General study results and limits: The study found TRBV5-6, TRBV5-1 and TRBV20-1 among a few TRBV segments more frequent in patients than controls.

Concerning this clonotype: Its antigen remains unknown.

The germline gives CDR1 DFQATT, CDR2 SNEGSKA (reference sequence). With V trimmed by 5 bases and J by 8 bases, 9 bases remained unmatched. CDR3 length: 13 amino acids. Presence of unique molecular identifiers characterized the TCR beta cDNA libraries. A population of about 1 to 11 million T cells gave rise to approximately 500,000 cDNA molecules. TCRdb called the PCR reads again in MiXCR, with one record for every CDR3 protein. The data show about 570,000 distinct CDR3 sequences, less than 40% seen once. Sequencing used blood. This clonotype was obtained from a girl under 18 with multiple sclerosis. The chain carries TRBV20-1 and TRBJ2-1; TRBD1 matches 7 bases. CDR3 region: CSAGEQGIYEQFF. CDR3 DNA: TGCAGTGCTGGGGAACAGGGGATATATGAGCAGTTCTTC.